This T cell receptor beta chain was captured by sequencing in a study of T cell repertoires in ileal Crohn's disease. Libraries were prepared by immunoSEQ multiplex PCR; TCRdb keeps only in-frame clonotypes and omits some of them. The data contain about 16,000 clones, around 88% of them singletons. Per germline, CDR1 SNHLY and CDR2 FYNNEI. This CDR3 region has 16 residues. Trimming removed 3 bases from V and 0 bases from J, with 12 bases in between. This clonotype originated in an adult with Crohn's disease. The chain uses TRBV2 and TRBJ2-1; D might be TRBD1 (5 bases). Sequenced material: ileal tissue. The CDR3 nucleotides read TGTGCCAGCAGTGATTTAGGACAAGTCTCCTACAATGAGCAGTTCTTC. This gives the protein CASSDLGQVSYNEQFF.